The 3 T cell receptor beta chains in this list originate from one sample, sequenced in a study of beta chain features in type 1 diabetes. Findings of the study overall: Shortening of TCRB CDR3s, moderate but significant, appeared in all four CD4+ subsets of Type 1 diabetes patients.

What these receptors recognize is not known. Expressed TCRB transcripts got sequenced, as all isolated RNA was reverse transcribed. The method was immunoSEQ multiplex PCR; TCRdb's version includes in-frame clones alone and lacks a portion of them. This repertoire shows hundreds of thousands of clones, around 15% found once; its top ten account for approximately 0.042%. Sequencing was carried out using naive CD4+ T cells from blood. Receptors were obtained from a man aged 18 to 35 with type 1 diabetes.

The J gene is TRBJ2-1, the V gene TRBV18, with 9 bases fitting TRBD2. V was pared by 5 bases and J by 4 bases, with 6 bases of the junction left unmatched. CDR3 length: 15 residues. Germline-derived CDR1 and CDR2 are KGHSH and LQKENI. The CDR3 nucleotides read TGTGCCAGCTCAACGGTTAGCGGGAGTTACAATGAGCAGTTCTTC. It specifies CASSTVSGSYNEQFF.

This clone was observed a few times. The chain carries TRBV30 and TRBJ2-6, with 7 positions matching TRBD2. V shed 2 bases and J 4 bases; nucleotides not matched to a gene: 8. CDR1 GTSNPN and CDR2 SVGIG come from the germline V gene (reference sequence). This CDR3 has 16 amino acids. CDR3 DNA: TGTGCCTGGAGTCGCGGGAGTTCCCGCGGGGCCAACGTCCTGACTTTC. It translates to CAWSRGSSRGANVLTF. Filled out from reference TRBV30 and TRBJ2-6, the complete variable domain reads SQTIHQWPATLVQPVGSPLSLECTVEGTSNPNLYWYRQAAGRGLQLLFYSVGIGQISSEVPQNLSASRPQDRQFILSSKKLLLSDSGFYLCAWSRGSSRGANVLTFGAGSRLTVL.

The V call is TRBV15, the J call TRBJ2-3; no clear D. Germline V gene data show CDR1 as LNHNV and CDR2 as YYDKDF (reference sequence). Trimming took off 3 bases at V and 6 bases at J, with 10 bases between the two ends. The CDR3 is 13 amino acids. The CDR3 loop reads CATSRAATDTQYF. CDR3 nucleotides: TGTGCCACCAGCAGGGCCGCCACGGATACGCAGTATTTT.